Listed below are T cell receptor beta chains from one sample, sequenced in a study of blood T cell repertoires in COVID-19. Some clones are missing from TCRdb's copy, which holds only in-frame ones; the method was immunoSEQ multiplex PCR. This sample has approximately 91,000 clones; about four fifths occur once, and the top ten carry under 20%. Specimen: peripheral blood. The receptors derive from a human donor in a cohort sampled during active COVID-19. CDR3s include the opening cysteine and the closing phenylalanine or tryptophan. The D gene is left open where the match is weak. Only some rows state a clone size, as once, few, many or a class for expanded clones.

J | size | V | D | DNA | CDR3
TRBJ2-5 | . | TRBV7-8 | TRBD2 | TGTGCCAGCAGCTCTCAGCGGGAGGTGGCAGAGACCCAGTACTTC | CASSSQREVAETQYF
TRBJ1-2 | . | TRBV18 | TRBD1 | TGTGCCAGCTCACCAGGACAGGCTTATGGCTACACCTTC | CASSPGQAYGYTF
TRBJ1-4 | once | TRBV7-2 | . | TGTGCCAGCAGCTTAGCAGGGGCCCATGAAAAACTGTTTTTT | CASSLAGAHEKLFF
TRBJ2-1 | . | TRBV11-2 | . | TGTGCCAGCAGCTTGGCTTTCAATGAGCAGTTCTTC | CASSLAFNEQFF
TRBJ1-1 | . | TRBV30 | . | TGTGCCTGGAGTTATGATAGTATTCGAGATGAAGCTTTCTTT | CAWSYDSIRDEAFF
TRBJ2-7 | . | TRBV5-4 | TRBD1 | TGTGCCAGCAGCGGTCGACAGGGGACTTACGAGCAGTACTTC | CASSGRQGTYEQYF
TRBJ2-2 | . | TRBV24-1 | TRBD2 | TGTGCCGCCGCTGGGGGGGGAACTTACACCGGGGAGCTGTTTTTT | CAAAGGGTYTGELFF
TRBJ2-2 | . | TRBV27 | TRBD1 | TGTGCCAGCAGTTTCCAGGGGGCGGTGAGCACCGGGGAGCTGTTTTTT | CASSFQGAVSTGELFF
TRBJ2-5 | few | TRBV19 | TRBD1 | TGTGCCAGTAGTACGACATCCGGGACAGGGGAGTACTTC | CASSTTSGTGEYF
TRBJ1-2 | . | TRBV2 | . | TGTGCCAGCTGTACCGGGACTGGACCCTATGGCTACACCTTC | CASCTGTGPYGYTF
TRBJ2-1 | . | TRBV6-4 | . | TGTGCCAGCGCCCAAGGGGCGGGACAGAAGTACAATGAGCAGTTCTTC | CASAQGAGQKYNEQFF
TRBJ1-4 | . | TRBV5-6 | TRBD1 | TGTGCCAGCAGCACCGACAGGGGGTTTGAAAAACTGTTTTTT | CASSTDRGFEKLFF
TRBJ2-7 | few | TRBV2 | TRBD2 | TGTGCCATCGAGCGGGAGGGCTACGAGCAGTACTTC | CAIEREGYEQYF
TRBJ2-7 | once | TRBV16 | . | TGTGCCAGCAGCCAATGGCGTGCAGGGACCTACGAGCAGTACTTC | CASSQWRAGTYEQYF
TRBJ2-5 | . | TRBV11-2 | TRBD2 | TGTGCCAGCAGCTCTGGAGGGGGTCTAGCGGGAGAAGAGACCCAGTACTTC | CASSSGGGLAGEETQYF
TRBJ2-7 | . | TRBV5-6 | . | TGTGCCAGCACCCCGGGTCGCAGCCACGAGCAGTACTTC | CASTPGRSHEQYF
TRBJ2-4 | once | TRBV29-1 | . | TGCAGCGTTGGGGACTTAGCCAAAAACATTCAGTACTTC | CSVGDLAKNIQYF
TRBJ1-5 | . | TRBV18 | . | TGTGCCAGCTCACCTCTTGCAGGGCGATATCAGCCCCAGCATTTT | CASSPLAGRYQPQHF
TRBJ2-5 | . | TRBV6-7 | TRBD2 | TGTGCCAGCAGTTACTCGAATATCGGGACTAGCGCCTCCGGGGGCCCCCAAGAGACCCAGTACTTC | CASSYSNIGTSASGGPQETQYF
TRBJ2-1 | once | TRBV5-6 | TRBD2 | TGTGCCAGCAGCTTGGGAGCGGGAGGGCCCGATGAGCAGTTCTTC | CASSLGAGGPDEQFF
TRBJ2-5 | . | TRBV9 | . | TGTGCCAGCAGCCCTTGGGCCGTCCAAGAGACCCAGTACTTC | CASSPWAVQETQYF
TRBJ1-6 | once | TRBV28 | . | TGTGCCAGCAGTTTATCCTTCTGGGGAGGGTCCCATAATTCACCCCTCCACTTT | CASSLSFWGGSHNSPLHF
TRBJ1-5 | . | TRBV28 | . | TGTGCCAGCAGTTCCGGGTTTTATAGCAATCAGCCCCAGCATTTT | CASSSGFYSNQPQHF
TRBJ2-1 | . | TRBV11-3 | TRBD2 | TGTGCCAGCAGCTTAGCGGGGAGGGACTACAATGAGCAGTTCTTC | CASSLAGRDYNEQFF
TRBJ2-7 | . | TRBV6-5 | . | TGTGCCAGCAGTTATGGACAGCCCTACGAGCAGTACTTC | CASSYGQPYEQYF
TRBJ2-3 | . | TRBV2 | TRBD2 | TGTGCCAGCAACTATGCGGGGGTGGCCGATACGCAGTATTTT | CASNYAGVADTQYF
TRBJ2-1 | . | TRBV28 | . | TGTGCCAGCAGTGACCCAGGGATACCCCGCTTCTTC | CASSDPGIPRFF
TRBJ1-1 | few | TRBV28 | . | TGTGCCAGCAGATACCCCCTTACCCTCGGGATCGCTTTT | CASRYPLTLGIAF
TRBJ2-7 | once | TRBV19 | . | TGTGCCAGTAGTATAGACCCAGAGCGGCCCTCCTACGAGCAGTACTTC | CASSIDPERPSYEQYF
TRBJ1-1 | . | TRBV6-5 | TRBD1 | TGTGCCAGCAGTAATAACAGGGGTGCCACTGAAGCTTTCTTT | CASSNNRGATEAFF